The source of this T cell receptor (beta chain) is a study of T cell repertoires in cytomegalovirus infection. This clonotype has just a few counts. From the reads, TCRdb called clonotypes with MiXCR, one entry per CDR3 protein. The data contain just over 300,000 distinct CDR3 sequences, about a sixth of them singletons. The junction had 4 bases not matched to a gene; V was cut back by 6 bases and J by 6 bases. The V gene's germline CDR1 is MGHDK and CDR2 SYGVNS. The CDR3 is 13 amino acids. The V gene is TRBV25-1, the J gene TRBJ2-1; 8 bases align to TRBD1. Sequenced: PBMCs. This receptor was obtained from a human donor in good health (CMV status not recorded). Some clones in this sample may be carry-over from other donors' samples. The CDR3 here is CASSGQGINEQFF. CDR3 nucleotides: TGTGCCAGCAGCGGACAGGGCATCAATGAGCAGTTCTTC.